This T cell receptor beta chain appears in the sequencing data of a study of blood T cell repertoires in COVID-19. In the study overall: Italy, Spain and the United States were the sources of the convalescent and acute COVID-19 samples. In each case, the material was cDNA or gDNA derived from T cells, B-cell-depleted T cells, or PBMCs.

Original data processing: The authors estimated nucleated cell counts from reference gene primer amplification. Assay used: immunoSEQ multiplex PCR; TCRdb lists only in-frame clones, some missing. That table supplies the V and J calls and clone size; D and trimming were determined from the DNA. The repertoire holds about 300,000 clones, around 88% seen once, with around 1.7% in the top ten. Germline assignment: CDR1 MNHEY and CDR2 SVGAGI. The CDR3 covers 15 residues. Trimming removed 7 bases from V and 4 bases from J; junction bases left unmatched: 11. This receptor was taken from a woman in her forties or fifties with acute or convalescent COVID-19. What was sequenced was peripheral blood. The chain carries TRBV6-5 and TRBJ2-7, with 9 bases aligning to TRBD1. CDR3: CASKPQGAAPYEQYF. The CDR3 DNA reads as TGTGCCAGCAAGCCACAGGGGGCAGCCCCGTACGAGCAGTACTTC.